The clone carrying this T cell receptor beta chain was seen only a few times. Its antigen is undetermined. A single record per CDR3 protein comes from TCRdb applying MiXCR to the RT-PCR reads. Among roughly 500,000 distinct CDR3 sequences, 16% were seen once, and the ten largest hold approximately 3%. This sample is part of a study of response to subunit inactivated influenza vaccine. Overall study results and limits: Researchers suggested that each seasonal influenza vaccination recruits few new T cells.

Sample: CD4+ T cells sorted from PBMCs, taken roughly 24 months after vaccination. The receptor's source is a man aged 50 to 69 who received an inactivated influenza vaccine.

The CDR3 is CSAAGGTSDEQFF. The CDR3 DNA is TGCAGTGCTGCGGGCGGGACTAGCGATGAGCAGTTCTTC. The genes are TRBV20-1 and TRBJ2-1; 10 nucleotides line up with TRBD2. Per germline, CDR1 DFQATT and CDR2 SNEGSKA (reference sequence). This CDR3 is built from 13 residues. The V gene end was trimmed by 5 bases and the J gene end by 8 bases; junction bases not matched to a gene: 6.